What follows are 14 T cell receptor beta chains derived from one specimen sequenced in a study of identical twins. TCRdb re-called the 5' RACE reads through MiXCR, storing one row per CDR3 protein. The sample carries hundreds of thousands of distinct CDR3 sequences, approximately 13% recorded once. The sample was also linked to a second study, of yellow fever vaccine responses in identical twins.

The source material was PBMCs. These receptors were taken from a woman aged 18-30 years in good health.

This clonotype was observed many times. The genes are TRBV3-1 and TRBJ1-1; possibly TRBD1 for D (6 bases). Looked up from germline, CDR1 is LGHDT and CDR2 is YNNKEL (reference sequence). The CDR3 contains 14 residues. V lost 3 bases to trimming and J lost 1 base, with 9 bases between them. The DNA of the CDR3 is TGTGCCAGCAGCCAGAGGACAGAGAACACTGAAGCTTTCTTT. It encodes CASSQRTENTEAFF.

This clonotype was observed a few times. This sequence joins TRBV27 and TRBJ2-7, with D perhaps matching TRBD1 (6 bases). CDR3 size: 14 residues. V lost 5 bases and J 3 bases, leaving 14 bases between the germline ends. Per the germline V gene, CDR1 is MNHEY and CDR2 is SMNVEV (reference sequence). The CDR3 spells CASSNTGHGYEQYF. The CDR3 bases are TGTGCCAGCAGTAATACGGGACACGGCTACGAGCAGTACTTC.

The genes are TRBV27 and TRBJ2-7, with D perhaps matching TRBD2 (6 bases). Germline V gene lookup returns CDR1 MNHEY and CDR2 SMNVEV (reference sequence). Trimming left V 7 bases short and J 7 bases short, with 26 bases between. This CDR3 region has 16 residues. As DNA, the CDR3 is TGTGCCAGCACTCCGGCAGCGGGCTACACCGTGGGGGAGCAGTACTTC. As protein: CASTPAAGYTVGEQYF.

This clonotype was detected a few times. The chain couples TRBV5-1 to TRBJ2-7, with TRBD2 matching over 9 bases. J was trimmed by 0 bases and V by 0 bases; bases with no gene match: 7. This CDR3 has 17 amino acids. The germline gives CDR1 SGHRS, CDR2 YFSETQ. The CDR3 DNA reads as TGCGCCAGCAGCTTGGGGAATAGCGGGAGATCCTCCTACGAGCAGTACTTC. This codes for CASSLGNSGRSSYEQYF. Full variable domain (remainder filled in from reference TRBV5-1 and TRBJ2-7): KAGVTQTPRYLIKTRGQQVTLSCSPISGHRSVSWYQQTPGQGLQFLFEYFSETQRNKGNFPGRFSGRQFSNSRSEMNVSTLELGDSALYLCASSLGNSGRSSYEQYFGPGTRLTVT.

This clonotype was seen a handful of times. The genes are TRBV4-1 and TRBJ2-3; D is perhaps TRBD1 (5 bases). CDR3 length equals 18 residues. Per the germline V gene, CDR1 is MGHRA and CDR2 is YSYEKL. The V end was cut by 4 bases, the J end by 1 base, with 21 bases between. The DNA of the CDR3 is TGCGCCAGCAGCCCGATTGGTCGCCGAGACAGACGCACAGATACGCAGTATTTT. It yields the protein CASSPIGRRDRRTDTQYF.

This clonotype turned up a few times. CDR3 nucleotides: TGCAGCGTTGAAGATCCAGGGCACAATGAGCAGTTCTTC. This gives the protein CSVEDPGHNEQFF. The V and J genes are TRBV29-1 and TRBJ2-1, with D possibly being TRBD1 (5 bases). CDR1 SQVTM and CDR2 ANQGSEA come from the germline V gene. The CDR3 is made up of 13 amino acids. Trimming pared 0 bases from V and 5 bases from J, leaving 8 bases between.

CDR3 in amino acids: CASSLTHGGEQYF. In DNA, the CDR3 is TGTGCCAGCAGTTTAACCCATGGGGGCGAGCAGTACTTC. The chain has TRBV27 and TRBJ2-7, with D possibly being TRBD1 or TRBD2 (5 bases each). The CDR3 covers 13 residues. V lost 2 bases and J lost 6, with 11 bases in between. CDR1 and CDR2 from the germline V gene are MNHEY and SMNVEV (reference sequence).

V usage is TRBV10-3 and J usage is TRBJ1-3, with D possibly being TRBD1 (6 bases). The CDR3 sequence is 16 residues long. The ends were cut back, 0 bases at V and 0 bases at J, with 9 bases in the middle. The V gene's germline CDR1 is ENHRY and CDR2 SYGVKD. The CDR3 DNA reads TGTGCCATCAGTGAGTCGGGGGCGAGCTCTGGAAACACCATATATTTT. This encodes CAISESGASSGNTIYF.

The V gene is TRBV5-1, the J gene TRBJ2-7; tentatively, D is TRBD2 (6 bases). Looked up from germline, CDR1 is SGHRS and CDR2 is YFSETQ. This CDR3 region has 15 residues. Deletions cut 6 bases from V and 0 bases from J, with 16 bases between. The CDR3 spells CASTLTSPSSYEQYF. The CDR3 DNA reads as TGCGCCAGCACCCTGACTAGTCCAAGCTCCTACGAGCAGTACTTC.

This clonotype was observed a handful of times. V and J are TRBV4-2 and TRBJ2-1; 14 nucleotides match TRBD2. CDR1 LGHNA and CDR2 YNFKEQ come from the germline V gene. Unmatched junction bases numbered 7, after V lost 2 bases and J lost 10 bases. This CDR3 region has 16 residues. DNA of the CDR3: TGTGCCAGCAGCCAATCCGGACTAGCGGGAGGAAGGGAGCAGTTCTTC. Encoded protein: CASSQSGLAGGREQFF.

The chain links TRBV28 to TRBJ2-3; tentative D call: TRBD2 (6 bases). V lost 2 bases and J lost 2, with 11 bases in between. The CDR3 is 15 amino acids. Germline V CDR1 and CDR2: MDHEN, SYDVKM. CDR3 protein: CASSLGGFDTDTQYF. CDR3 bases: TGTGCCAGCAGTTTAGGGGGGTTCGACACAGATACGCAGTATTTT.

V usage is TRBV12-3 or TRBV12-4 and J usage is TRBJ1-2; D perhaps matches TRBD1 (5 bases). This CDR3 is 15 amino acids long. Deletions cut 5 bases from V and 5 bases from J, with 18 bases between. The DNA for the CDR3 is TGTGCCAGCAGTCAGGATGACGGGACCTTGTATGGCTACACCTTC. Its translation: CASSQDDGTLYGYTF.

This clonotype was observed a handful of times. The chain is built from TRBV10-3 and TRBJ1-4; a weak D match, TRBD1 (5 bases). V was trimmed by 4 bases and J by 8 bases, leaving 20 bases between them. Germline values: CDR1 ENHRY, CDR2 SYGVKD. The length of the CDR3 is 16 residues. The CDR3 DNA sequence: TGTGCCATCAGTGCCCATCCCGGCAGGGCGGAGGAAAAACTGTTTTTT. Translation gives CAISAHPGRAEEKLFF.

The sample holds many counts of this clonotype. J is TRBJ2-2 and V is TRBV12-3 or TRBV12-4, with 8 positions matching TRBD1. Losses at the gene ends were 6 bases for V and 6 bases for J; bases not matched to a gene: 6. This CDR3 spans 14 amino acids. For the CDR3, the DNA is TGTGCCAGCAGACGCCAGACAGGGGCCGGGGAGCTGTTTTTT. It encodes CASRRQTGAGELFF.